The clone carrying this T cell receptor beta chain has a handful of counts. The antigen remains undetermined. Scientists amplified the TCR beta CDR3 regions from RNA transcripts. First-round RT-PCR employed HTBI primers, with a second-round multiplex PCR after it. TCRdb processed the multiplex PCR reads anew with MiXCR; each CDR3 protein has one entry. The sample has 900,000 to 1,200,000 distinct CDR3 sequences, about 35% seen once. The sample is drawn from a study of Graves' ophthalmopathy and Graves' hyperthyroidism. At the level of the study: Calling hyperthyroidism stable required that no ophthalmopathy show up within 18 months of follow-up. Broader study findings: Most expanded thyroid clonotypes above 0.001 frequency also appeared in blood.

Hyperthyroidism patients were newly diagnosed, ill under 2 months, and aged 18 to 65 years. Other autoimmune diseases, uncontrolled infections, pregnancy or lactation ruled patients out of participation. The V end lost 8 bases, the J end lost 5 bases, and 7 bases lay between the germline ends. CDR1 and CDR2 from the germline V gene are SNHLY and FYNNEI. CDR3 length: 12 amino acids. Sequenced input: peripheral blood or thyroid tissue (not recorded which). This receptor was obtained from an adult man with Graves' hyperthyroidism. The V gene is TRBV2, the J gene TRBJ2-6; D gene ambiguous. This CDR3 reads CASALRANVLTF. The DNA of the CDR3 is TGTGCCAGCGCCCTACGGGCCAACGTCCTGACTTTC.